The 27 T cell receptor beta chains below come from one sample, sequenced in a study of blood T cell repertoires in COVID-19. This table comes from immunoSEQ multiplex PCR, and its TCRdb copy is limited to in-frame clones, with some not included. The sample lists more than 80,000 clones, about 90% occurring once. The material sequenced was peripheral blood. The source is an older man with acute or convalescent COVID-19.

This rearrangement joins TRBV5-4 to TRBJ1-4, with D hard to call. Germline-derived CDR1 and CDR2 are SGHNT and YYREEE (reference sequence). V lost 0 bases, J lost 6 bases, and 6 bases lay in between. The CDR3 is 13 amino acids. The CDR3 is CASSLDSHEKLFF. The DNA for the CDR3 is TGTGCCAGCAGCTTGGACAGTCATGAAAAACTGTTTTTT.

V gene TRBV4-3 combines with J gene TRBJ2-7, with 9 positions matching TRBD1. The trim removed 0 bases at V and 0 bases at J, leaving 3 bases unmatched. The germline V gene has CDR1 LGHNA and CDR2 YSLEER. This CDR3 spans 16 amino acids. CDR3 sequence: CASSQERTGVSYEQYF. For the CDR3, the DNA is TGCGCCAGCAGCCAAGAGAGGACAGGGGTCTCCTACGAGCAGTACTTC.

V and J are TRBV4-1 and TRBJ1-5, with D possibly being TRBD1 (6 bases). This CDR3 region has 16 residues. The V and J ends lost 3 bases and 2 bases respectively, with 14 bases between them. In germline, CDR1 is MGHRA, CDR2 YSYEKL. The CDR3 is CASSHPQGTGNQPQHF. The DNA for the CDR3 is TGCGCCAGCAGCCACCCACAGGGTACGGGCAATCAGCCCCAGCATTTT.

The chain couples TRBV4-2 to TRBJ2-5, with TRBD1 identical over 12 bases. This CDR3 has 22 amino acids. The junction had 20 bases not matched to a gene; V was cut back by 1 base and J by 2 bases. Germline loops: CDR1 LGHNA, CDR2 YNFKEQ. The CDR3 DNA is TGTGCCAGCAGCCAAGTCCCCCCCGGGACAGGGGGCAAGAGTCAAGGACAAGAGACCCAGTACTTC. It specifies CASSQVPPGTGGKSQGQETQYF.

This rearrangement joins TRBV12-3 or TRBV12-4 to TRBJ2-7; D is possibly TRBD1 (6 bases). This CDR3 region has 13 residues. Trimming took 5 bases from V and 2 from J, leaving 10 bases between them. CDR3 in amino acids: CASSRDNPYEQYF. The DNA for the CDR3 is TGTGCCAGCAGTCGGGACAACCCCTACGAGCAGTACTTC.

J is TRBJ2-1 and V is TRBV24-1; tentative D call: TRBD2 (5 bases). Germline V CDR1 and CDR2: KGHDR, SFDVKD. With 3 bases removed from V and 9 bases from J, the gap between germline ends came to 20 bases. CDR3 size: 16 residues. The CDR3 region is CATSDPASGGSAEQFF. The CDR3 region has the DNA TGTGCCACCAGTGATCCCGCCTCCGGAGGCTCGGCTGAGCAGTTCTTC.

The genes are TRBV5-1 and TRBJ1-5, with 9 bases aligning to TRBD1. From germline, CDR1 is SGHRS and CDR2 YFSETQ. This CDR3 is built from 15 residues. The V and J ends lost 5 bases and 3 bases, in that order; junction bases with no gene match: 6. CDR3 nucleotides: TGCGCCAGCAGTGCGACAGGGGGATTCAATCAGCCCCAGCATTTT. Translated: CASSATGGFNQPQHF.

V gene TRBV6-6 combines with J gene TRBJ1-5, with 10 bases identical to TRBD1. Germline CDR1 is MNHNY and CDR2 is SVGAGI (reference sequence). The CDR3 runs to 16 residues. V dropped 4 bases and J dropped 2; count of bases not matched to a gene: 5. CDR3 in DNA: TGTGCCAGCAGTTCGGGACAGGGGAATGGCAATCAGCCCCAGCATTTT. Its translation is CASSSGQGNGNQPQHF.

The chain recombines TRBV9 with TRBJ1-6, with 7 bases that match TRBD1. Germline V lookup: CDR1 SGDLS, CDR2 YYNGEE. The CDR3 loop spans 14 amino acids. With V trimmed by 2 bases and J by 7 bases, 3 bases remained unmatched. The CDR3 reads CASSVTGENSPLHF. CDR3 bases: TGTGCCAGCAGCGTCACAGGGGAAAATTCACCCCTCCACTTT.

The chain carries TRBV7-2 and TRBJ2-1; 7 bases match TRBD2. In germline, CDR1 is SGHTA, CDR2 FQGNSA. V shed 1 base and J 7 bases; nucleotides not matched to a gene: 4. CDR3 length: 14 amino acids. The CDR3 nucleotides are TGTGCCAGCAGCTTAGGCGGGAGAATAAATGAGCAGTTCTTC. Its translation: CASSLGGRINEQFF.

The rearrangement uses TRBV5-1 and TRBJ2-1, with a possible D match to TRBD2 (5 bases). The CDR3 sequence is 14 residues long. In germline, CDR1 is SGHRS, CDR2 YFSETQ. V shed 2 bases and J shed 0 bases, with 6 bases lying between them. The CDR3 sequence: CASSLADSYNEQFF. The DNA for the CDR3 is TGCGCCAGCAGCTTAGCGGACTCCTACAATGAGCAGTTCTTC.

J is TRBJ2-7 and V is TRBV25-1, with D tentatively TRBD2 (6 bases). Trimming took off 4 bases at V and 0 bases at J, with 16 bases between the two ends. CDR3 length: 16 amino acids. Germline loops: CDR1 MGHDK, CDR2 SYGVNS. CDR3 amino acids: CASSVGGTNPSYEQYF. The CDR3 bases are TGTGCCAGCAGTGTTGGGGGGACGAATCCCTCCTACGAGCAGTACTTC.

V and J are TRBV7-2 and TRBJ2-1; 9 bases are a match to TRBD2. Per the germline V gene, CDR1 is SGHTA and CDR2 is FQGNSA. Trimming at V came to 3 bases and at J to 8 bases, leaving 5 bases not matched to a gene. CDR3 size: 14 residues. In DNA, the CDR3 is TGTGCCAGCAGCTTTGCGGGAGGGGTGGATGAGCAGTTCTTC. This translates into CASSFAGGVDEQFF.

The rearrangement uses TRBV5-4 and TRBJ1-1; 9 bases line up with TRBD1. CDR3 length: 15 residues. Germline CDR1 is SGHNT and CDR2 is YYREEE (reference sequence). After removal of 2 bases from V and 4 bases from J, the junction contained 6 bases not matched to a gene. The CDR3 DNA follows: TGTGCCAGCAGCTTACCGGGGACAGGGACCACTGAAGCTTTCTTT. Translating it yields CASSLPGTGTTEAFF.

CDR3 nucleotides: TGTGCCAGCAGCTTGGCCCGACTGAGCGAGCAGTTCTTC. Translated, it gives CASSLARLSEQFF. The rearrangement joins TRBV5-6 to TRBJ2-1; D call uncertain. Germline CDR1 SGHDT, CDR2 YYEEEE. Between the trimmed V and J ends, which lost 0 bases and 10 bases, there was a span of 11 bases. The CDR3 spans 13 residues.

The rearrangement joins TRBV21-1 to TRBJ2-2; the DNA was not used to check the table's D call, TRBD2. TRBV21-1 is marked as a pseudogene. The CDR3 length is 13 residues. DNA of the CDR3: TGTGCCAGCAGCATAGATAACACCGGGGAGCTGTTTTTT. Translated, it gives CASSIDNTGELFF.

This rearrangement joins TRBV7-2 to TRBJ2-1, with 7 positions matching TRBD1. The germline V gene encodes CDR1 SGHTA and CDR2 FQGNSA. The trim removed 1 base at V and 6 bases at J, leaving 6 bases unmatched. The CDR3 has 15 residues. The DNA for the CDR3 is TGTGCCAGCAGCTTAGGACAGGGTAGAGGCAATGAGCAGTTCTTC. As protein: CASSLGQGRGNEQFF.

This clone was seen once. The J gene is TRBJ1-5, the V gene TRBV28; 7 bases fit TRBD1. Per germline, CDR1 MDHEN and CDR2 SYDVKM. The V and J ends lost 6 bases and 5 bases, in that order; junction bases with no gene match: 13. CDR3 length: 16 residues. In nucleotides, the CDR3 is TGTGCCAGCAGCTTAAAACAGGGGCCAATCGATCAGCCCCAGCATTTT. This encodes CASSLKQGPIDQPQHF.

In its sample, this clone was seen once. This rearrangement joins TRBV6-6 to TRBJ1-4, with 8 bases identical to TRBD1. Germline V gene sequence: CDR1 MNHNY, CDR2 SVGAGI (reference sequence). J lost 7 bases, V lost 5 bases, and 6 bases had no gene match. The CDR3 sequence is 14 residues long. The DNA of the CDR3 is TGTGCCAGCAGTACAGGGGGGACCCGTGAAAAACTGTTTTTT. This translates into CASSTGGTREKLFF.

Written as DNA, the CDR3 is TGTGCCAGCAGCTCCCAACCGATCAATGGGCTAGCGAGTACCGGGGAGCTGTTTTTT. This translates into CASSSQPINGLASTGELFF. The rearrangement joins TRBV7-3 to TRBJ2-2; tentatively, D is TRBD2 (6 bases). The CDR3 covers 19 residues. V was cut by 4 bases and J by 5 bases, with 26 bases left in between. Germline CDR1 is SGHTA and CDR2 is FQGTGA. The variable domain in full, with the rest retrieved from reference TRBV7-3 and TRBJ2-2, is GAGVSQTPSNKVTEKGKYVELRCDPISGHTALYWYRQSLGQGPEFLIYFQGTGAADDSGLPNDRFFAVRPEGSVSTLKIQRTERGDSAVYLCASSSQPINGLASTGELFFGEGSRLTVL.

The chain employs TRBV5-4 and TRBJ2-5; the match to TRBD2 covers 11 bases. Germline V gene lookup returns CDR1 SGHNT and CDR2 YYREEE (reference sequence). CDR3 length equals 17 residues. Trimming cost V 3 bases and J 5 bases; bases outside gene matches: 12. The CDR3 sequence: CASSSGFLAGGRETQYF. CDR3 DNA: TGTGCCAGCAGCTCCGGTTTTTTAGCGGGGGGGCGGGAGACCCAGTACTTC.

DNA for the CDR3: TGTGCCAGCAGTTACTATCGGGACTTGGATCAGCCCCAGCATTTT. Its protein product is CASSYYRDLDQPQHF. The chain links TRBV6-2 or TRBV6-3 to TRBJ1-5; the D gene is possibly TRBD1 (5 bases). With 1 base removed from V and 5 bases from J, the gap between germline ends came to 12 bases. CDR3 size: 15 residues. Germline V gene lookup returns CDR1 MNHEY and CDR2 SVGEGT.

There are a few counts of this clone. The chain carries TRBV15 and TRBJ1-1; no definite D call. V was cut by 0 bases and J by 5 bases, with 10 bases left in between. This CDR3 has 14 amino acids. Germline V gene data show CDR1 as LNHNV and CDR2 as YYDKDF (reference sequence). The CDR3 protein is CATSRDPYSTEAFF. The CDR3, as DNA: TGTGCCACCAGCAGAGATCCTTATAGTACTGAAGCTTTCTTT.

This clone showed up just once. The CDR3 sequence is CAISEDRGQSAGYTF. CDR3 DNA sequence: TGTGCCATCAGTGAAGACAGGGGGCAGAGCGCTGGCTACACCTTC. V usage is TRBV10-3 and J usage is TRBJ1-2; 10 bases are shared with TRBD1. V lost 3 bases, J lost 7 bases, and 8 bases stayed unmatched. This CDR3 has 15 residues. Germline values: CDR1 ENHRY, CDR2 SYGVKD.

This chain links TRBV4-1 with TRBJ2-3, with 10 positions matching TRBD2. The CDR3 runs 17 residues. Losses at the gene ends were 0 bases for V and 2 bases for J; bases not matched to a gene: 5. In germline, CDR1 is MGHRA, CDR2 YSYEKL. The CDR3 DNA follows: TGCGCCAGCAGCCAAGAGTCTAGCGGGGGCCTCACAGATACGCAGTATTTT. It codes for CASSQESSGGLTDTQYF.

This chain joins TRBV25-1 and TRBJ2-1; 9 bases fit TRBD1. Germline V gives CDR1 MGHDK, CDR2 SYGVNS. The CDR3 totals 15 residues. Trimming took 8 bases from V and 9 from J; bases not matched to a gene: 14. The chain's CDR3 is CASGHTGQGLGEQFF. Written as DNA, the CDR3 is TGTGCCAGCGGCCACACTGGACAGGGGCTAGGTGAGCAGTTCTTC.

J is TRBJ1-1 and V is TRBV4-1; possibly TRBD1 for D (5 bases). The CDR3 length is 16 residues. Germline CDR1 reads MGHRA; CDR2 reads YSYEKL. With 0 bases removed from V and 0 bases from J, the gap between germline ends came to 11 bases. The CDR3 bases are TGCGCCAGCAGCCAAGACTCGACAGTCATGAACACTGAAGCTTTCTTT. This translates into CASSQDSTVMNTEAFF.